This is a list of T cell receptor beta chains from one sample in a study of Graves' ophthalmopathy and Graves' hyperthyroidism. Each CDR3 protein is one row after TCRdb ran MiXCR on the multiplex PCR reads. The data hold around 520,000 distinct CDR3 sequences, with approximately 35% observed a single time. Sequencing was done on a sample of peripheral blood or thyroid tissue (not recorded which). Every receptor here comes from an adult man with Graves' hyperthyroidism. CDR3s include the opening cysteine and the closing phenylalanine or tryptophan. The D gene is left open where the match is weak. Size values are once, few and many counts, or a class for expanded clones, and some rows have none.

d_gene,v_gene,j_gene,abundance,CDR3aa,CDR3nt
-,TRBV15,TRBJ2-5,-,CATSNLGEETQYF,TGTGCCACCAGCAATCTGGGTGAGGAGACCCAGTACTTC
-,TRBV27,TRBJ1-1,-,CASSSLGKYEAFF,TGTGCCAGCAGTTCCCTTGGAAAGTACGAAGCTTTCTTT
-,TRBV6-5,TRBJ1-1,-,CASSYSGGLGTEAFF,TGTGCCAGCAGTTACTCCGGGGGGCTCGGTACTGAAGCTTTCTTT
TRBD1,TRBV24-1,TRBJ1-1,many,CATRGTEHTEAFF,TGTGCCACCAGGGGGACAGAGCACACTGAAGCTTTCTTT
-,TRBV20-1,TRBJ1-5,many,CSARLGGQPQHF,TGCAGTGCCCGCCTTGGTGGTCAGCCCCAGCATTTT
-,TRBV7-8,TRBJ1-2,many,CASSLGVDGYTF,TGTGCCAGCAGCTTAGGTGTGGATGGCTACACCTTC
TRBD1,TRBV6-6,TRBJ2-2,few,CASSRGQINTGELFF,TGTGCCAGCAGTAGGGGACAGATCAACACCGGGGAGCTGTTTTTT
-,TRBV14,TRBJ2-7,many,CASSQTGVEQYF,TGTGCCAGCAGCCAGACAGGAGTCGAGCAGTACTTC
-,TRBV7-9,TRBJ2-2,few,CASSLVWTTNTGELFF,TGTGCCAGCAGCTTAGTCTGGACAACGAACACCGGGGAGCTGTTTTTT
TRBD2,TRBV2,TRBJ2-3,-,CASRRDQAGGTDTQYF,TGTGCCAGCAGGAGGGACCAAGCGGGGGGCACAGATACGCAGTATTTT
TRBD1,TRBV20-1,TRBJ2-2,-,CSARDQGQVPGELFF,TGCAGTGCTAGAGATCAAGGACAGGTCCCCGGGGAGCTGTTTTTT
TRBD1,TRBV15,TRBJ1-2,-,CATSSEQGTYGYTF,TGTGCCACCAGCAGTGAACAGGGGACCTATGGCTACACCTTC
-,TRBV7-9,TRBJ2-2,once,CASSRGQGGELFF,TGTGCCAGCAGCCGGGGCCAGGGCGGGGAGCTGTTTTTT
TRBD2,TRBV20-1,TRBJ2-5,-,CSAIGLAGGPFETQYF,TGCAGTGCTATCGGGCTAGCGGGAGGGCCGTTTGAGACCCAGTACTTC
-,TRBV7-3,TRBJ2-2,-,CASSLAYGELFF,TGTGCCAGCAGCTTAGCGTATGGGGAGCTGTTTTTT
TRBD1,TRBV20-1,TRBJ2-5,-,CSARGWTGGLQETQYF,TGCAGTGCTAGAGGTTGGACAGGGGGGCTACAAGAGACCCAGTACTTC
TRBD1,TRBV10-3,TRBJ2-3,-,CASTEPGQGRSDTQYF,TGTGCCAGCACCGAACCGGGACAGGGTCGTTCAGATACGCAGTATTTT
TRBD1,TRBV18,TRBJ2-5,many,CASSPDRAETQYF,TGTGCCAGCTCTCCCGACAGGGCGGAGACCCAGTACTTC
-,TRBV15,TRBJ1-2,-,CATSRGYSYTF,TGTGCCACCAGTCGGGGATATAGCTACACCTTC
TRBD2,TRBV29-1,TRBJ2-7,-,CSGSNPGGLEQYF,TGCAGCGGCTCTAATCCGGGAGGGCTCGAGCAGTACTTC
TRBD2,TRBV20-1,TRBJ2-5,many,CSASDIHGGGAQETQYF,TGCAGTGCTAGCGACATCCATGGCGGGGGGGCGCAAGAGACCCAGTACTTC
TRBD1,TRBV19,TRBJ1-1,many,CASSIRGRNTEAFF,TGTGCCAGTAGTATCAGGGGGAGGAACACTGAAGCTTTCTTT
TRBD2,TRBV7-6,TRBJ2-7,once,CASSLVGASGTYEQYF,TGTGCCAGCAGCTTAGTTGGGGCTAGCGGGACCTACGAGCAGTACTTC
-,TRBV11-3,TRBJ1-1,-,CASSLTAGITEAFF,TGTGCCAGCAGCTTAACGGCAGGGATCACTGAAGCTTTCTTT
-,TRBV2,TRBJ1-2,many,CASPGREANYGYTF,TGTGCCAGCCCCGGCAGGGAAGCTAACTATGGCTACACCTTC
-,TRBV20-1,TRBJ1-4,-,CSARGSRGVGEKLFF,TGCAGTGCTAGAGGTTCAAGAGGCGTGGGTGAAAAACTGTTTTTT
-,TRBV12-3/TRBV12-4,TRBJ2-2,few,CASSFFWGRTGELFF,TGTGCCAGCAGTTTTTTTTGGGGAAGGACCGGGGAGCTGTTTTTT
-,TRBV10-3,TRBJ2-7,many,CAISNRDGTYEQYF,TGTGCCATCAGTAATAGGGACGGCACCTACGAGCAGTACTTC
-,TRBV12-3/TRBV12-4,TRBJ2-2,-,CASGLFSGRSNTGELFF,TGTGCTAGTGGTTTGTTTTCTGGCAGGTCGAACACCGGGGAGCTGTTTTTT
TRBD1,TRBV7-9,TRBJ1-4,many,CASSLTGSEKLFF,TGTGCCAGCAGTTTGACAGGGAGTGAAAAACTGTTTTTT
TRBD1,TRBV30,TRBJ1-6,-,CAWSPGTGGGSPLHF,TGTGCCTGGAGTCCCGGGACAGGGGGTGGTTCACCCCTCCACTTT
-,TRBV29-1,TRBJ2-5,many,CSVEGDKETQETQYF,TGCAGCGTTGAAGGGGACAAAGAAACCCAAGAGACCCAGTACTTC
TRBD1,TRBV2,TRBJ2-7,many,CASSENRGQGVQYF,TGTGCCAGCAGTGAGAACAGGGGCCAGGGTGTGCAGTACTTC
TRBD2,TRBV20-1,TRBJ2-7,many,CSANLAGPSYEQYF,TGCAGTGCTAACCTAGCGGGGCCCTCCTACGAGCAGTACTTC
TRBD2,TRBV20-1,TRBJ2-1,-,CSARASRGRENEQFF,TGCAGTGCAAGAGCCTCTCGCGGGAGGGAGAATGAGCAGTTCTTC
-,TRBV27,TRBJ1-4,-,CASSPRGGRNEKLFF,TGTGCCAGCAGTCCCCGGGGGGGCCGTAATGAAAAACTGTTTTTT
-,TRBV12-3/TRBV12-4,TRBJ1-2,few,CASSLDRGPYGYTF,TGTGCCAGCAGTTTAGACCGGGGACCCTATGGCTACACCTTC
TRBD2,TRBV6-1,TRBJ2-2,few,CASITGLASTGELFF,TGTGCCAGCATAACTGGACTAGCGTCCACCGGGGAGCTGTTTTTT
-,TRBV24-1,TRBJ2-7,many,CATANQRPDEQYF,TGTGCCACCGCCAATCAGAGGCCGGACGAGCAGTACTTC
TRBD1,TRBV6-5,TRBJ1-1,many,CASSLTGTGAAEAFF,TGTGCCAGCAGCCTCACCGGGACAGGGGCGGCTGAAGCTTTCTTT
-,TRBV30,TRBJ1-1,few,CAWKDQNTEAFF,TGTGCCTGGAAGGATCAGAACACTGAAGCTTTCTTT
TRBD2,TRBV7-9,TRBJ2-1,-,CASSSSGSHNEQFF,TGTGCCAGCAGCTCGAGCGGGAGCCACAATGAGCAGTTCTTC
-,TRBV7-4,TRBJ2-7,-,CASSFEGDYEGQYF,TGTGCCAGCAGCTTTGAGGGAGATTATGAGGGGCAGTACTTC